This T cell receptor (beta chain) is drawn from a study of blood T cell repertoires in COVID-19. Study as a whole: Samples came from the United States, Italy and Spain, spanning acute and convalescent COVID-19. PBMCs, B-cell-depleted T cells, or T cells provided the cDNA or gDNA that made up the material.

Using immunoSEQ multiplex PCR, the repertoire was profiled, and TCRdb retains in-frame clones only, with some absent. Of under 100,000 clones detected, about nine tenths appear once; the ten largest clones hold 5% to 6%. The V gene end was trimmed by 3 bases and the J gene end by 0 bases; junction bases not matched to a gene: 13. The length of the CDR3 is 20 residues. Looked up from germline, CDR1 is KGHSH and CDR2 is LQKENI. This clone was seen once. The material sequenced was peripheral blood. The TCR comes from a man aged 50 to 60 with acute or convalescent COVID-19. This chain connects TRBV18 to TRBJ1-3; 11 nucleotides line up with TRBD1. The CDR3 spells CASSPRTKGQGALSGNTIYF. In DNA form, the CDR3 reads TGTGCCAGCTCACCGAGGACCAAAGGACAGGGGGCACTCTCTGGAAACACCATATATTTT.